This entry lists 21 T cell receptor beta chains sequenced from one sample in a study of OX40 agonist ivuxolimab in advanced cancers. The repertoire was sequenced with immunoSEQ multiplex PCR; TCRdb's copy has only in-frame clones and lacks some. Counted here are roughly 150,000 clones, around 94% occurring once; the ten biggest clones make up about 0.33%. Material: CD4+ or CD8+ T cells sorted from blood, obtained in a trial of the OX40 agonist ivuxolimab. The source is an adult with an advanced solid tumor such as melanoma, head and neck, liver or kidney cancer.

The chain is built from TRBV4-3 and TRBJ1-1, with TRBD1 matching over 8 bases. The germline V gene encodes CDR1 LGHNA and CDR2 YSLEER. Unmatched junction bases numbered 14, after V lost 0 bases and J lost 5 bases. There are 18 residues in the CDR3. The CDR3 DNA sequence: TGCGCCAGCAGCCAAGAATCGACAGGGGCCGTTGGTTGGACTGAAGCTTTCTTT. Translated, it gives CASSQESTGAVGWTEAFF.

This chain connects TRBV9 to TRBJ2-3; D is ambiguous. CDR1 and CDR2 from the germline V gene are SGDLS and YYNGEE. Trimming shortened V by 4 bases and J by 5 bases, and 17 bases separated the two germline ends. This CDR3 is built from 15 residues. The CDR3 DNA reads TGTGCCAGCAGCCCTCGAGGCCCTTTTAGAGATACGCAGTATTTT. This sequence encodes CASSPRGPFRDTQYF.

This chain links TRBV6-5 with TRBJ2-7; no clear D gene. The CDR3 is made up of 12 amino acids. In germline, CDR1 is MNHEY, CDR2 SVGAGI. Trimming removed 5 bases from V and 2 bases from J, with 7 bases in between. CDR3 coding DNA: TGTGCCAGCAGTGCCAAGCCCTACGAGCAGTACTTC. This translates into CASSAKPYEQYF.

The chain couples TRBV19 to TRBJ1-1, with 7 bases fitting TRBD1. V was pared by 9 bases and J by 0 bases, with 7 bases of the junction left unmatched. In germline, CDR1 is LNHDA, CDR2 SQIVND (reference sequence). The CDR3 sequence is 14 residues long. The CDR3 bases are TGTGCCAGCACAACGGGACAGTTGAACACTGAAGCTTTCTTT. This gives the protein CASTTGQLNTEAFF.

The V call is TRBV7-8, the J call TRBJ2-5; perhaps TRBD2 as D (5 bases). The CDR3 totals 15 residues. Deletions cut 5 bases from V and 5 bases from J, with 18 bases between. Germline V lookup: CDR1 SGHVS, CDR2 FQNEAQ. Here the CDR3 reads CASSIYWGARETQYF. The CDR3 DNA sequence: TGTGCCAGCAGCATCTACTGGGGAGCGCGGGAGACCCAGTACTTC.

This rearrangement joins TRBV5-4 to TRBJ2-1; possible D gene TRBD2, 5 bases. The CDR3 contains 15 residues. V lost 4 bases to trimming and J lost 10 bases, with 21 bases between them. Germline values: CDR1 SGHNT, CDR2 YYREEE (reference sequence). This CDR3 reads CASSRVEVQVREQFF. The CDR3, as DNA: TGTGCCAGCAGCCGGGTGGAGGTCCAGGTCCGGGAGCAGTTCTTC.

The chain uses TRBV29-1 and TRBJ1-2; a possible D gene is TRBD1 (5 bases). Looked up from germline, CDR1 is SQVTM and CDR2 is ANQGSEA. V was shortened by 6 bases and J by 4 bases, with 12 bases between the two germline ends. The CDR3 is 12 amino acids. The CDR3: CSVGHGSYGYTF. The CDR3 nucleotides are TGCAGCGTCGGACATGGATCCTATGGCTACACCTTC. Based on the CDR3 plus reference TRBV29-1 and TRBJ1-2, the full variable domain is SAVISQKPSRDICQRGTSLTIQCQVDSQVTMMFWYRQQPGQSLTLIATANQGSEATYESGFVIDKFPISRPNLTFSTLTVSNMSPEDSSIYLCSVGHGSYGYTFGSGTRLTVV.

The rearrangement joins TRBV5-4 to TRBJ1-4, with 8 bases identical to TRBD1. The CDR3 sequence is 18 residues long. Looked up from germline, CDR1 is SGHNT and CDR2 is YYREEE (reference sequence). V lost 2 bases to trimming and J lost 3 bases; unmatched junction nucleotides: 12. CDR3: CASSLWGRGRMANEKLFF. CDR3 in DNA: TGTGCCAGCAGCTTATGGGGCAGGGGGCGCATGGCTAATGAAAAACTGTTTTTT.

The chain carries TRBV4-1 and TRBJ2-3; TRBD1 matches at 8 bases. The germline CDR1 and CDR2 sequences are MGHRA and YSYEKL. V was pared by 5 bases and J by 1 base, with 11 bases of the junction left unmatched. The CDR3 consists of 17 residues. CDR3 DNA sequence: TGCGCCAGCAGCAAACCCCCAGGGGGCTCAGGCACAGATACGCAGTATTTT. As protein: CASSKPPGGSGTDTQYF.

J is TRBJ1-4 and V is TRBV19; 11 nucleotides align to TRBD1. The CDR3 has 15 amino acids. The junction had 8 bases not matched to a gene; V was cut back by 6 bases and J by 8 bases. The germline gives CDR1 LNHDA, CDR2 SQIVND (reference sequence). DNA for the CDR3: TGTGCCAGTAGGCGGACAGGGGGCAGGAGAGAAAAACTGTTTTTT. The encoded protein is CASRRTGGRREKLFF.

This clone was recorded only once. V usage is TRBV29-1 and J usage is TRBJ2-3; D unclear. The CDR3 is 15 amino acids. V was cut by 6 bases and J by 2 bases, with 18 bases left in between. CDR1 and CDR2 (germline): SQVTM, ANQGSEA. CDR3: CSVRESTHPTDTQYF. The DNA for the CDR3 is TGCAGCGTAAGGGAATCCACCCACCCCACAGATACGCAGTATTTT.

This chain connects TRBV5-5 to TRBJ1-2; D remains ambiguous. Germline-derived CDR1 and CDR2 are SGHKS and YYEKEE (reference sequence). V lost 0 bases to trimming and J lost 2 bases, with 5 bases between them. The CDR3 is 13 amino acids. Here the CDR3 reads CASSLGANYGYTF. As DNA, the CDR3 is TGTGCCAGCAGCTTGGGGGCGAACTATGGCTACACCTTC.

This clone occurred once. The chain carries TRBV19 and TRBJ1-3; D might be TRBD1 (6 bases). Trimming pared 7 bases from V and 0 bases from J, leaving 10 bases between. The length of the CDR3 is 14 residues. In germline, CDR1 is LNHDA, CDR2 SQIVND (reference sequence). The CDR3 DNA reads TGTGCCAGTACCTCGACAGGCTCTGGAAACACCATATATTTT. This codes for CASTSTGSGNTIYF. The variable domain in full, completed from reference TRBV19 and TRBJ1-3, reads DGGITQSPKYLFRKEGQNVTLSCEQNLNHDAMYWYRQDPGQGLRLIYYSQIVNDFQKGDIAEGYSVSREKKESFPLTVTSAQKNPTAFYLCASTSTGSGNTIYFGEGSWLTVV.

The V call is TRBV7-9, the J call TRBJ2-2; D not resolved. With 6 bases removed from V and 7 bases from J, the gap between germline ends came to 3 bases. The CDR3 is 10 residues long. The V gene's germline CDR1 is SEHNR and CDR2 FQNEAQ (reference sequence). The CDR3 here is CASSGGELFF. The CDR3 coding sequence is TGTGCCAGCAGTGGCGGGGAGCTGTTTTTT.

The CDR3 bases are TGTGCCAGCAGCTTAGTCCACGAGCAGTACTTC. Its translation is CASSLVHEQYF. The chain couples TRBV7-9 to TRBJ2-7; the D is unclear. Trimming shortened V by 1 base and J by 5 bases, and 3 bases separated the two germline ends. CDR1 is SEHNR and CDR2 is FQNEAQ in the germline V gene (reference sequence). There are 11 residues in the CDR3.

The gene calls are TRBV19 and TRBJ1-3, with D maybe TRBD1 (5 bases). The germline V and J ends were trimmed by 5 bases and 0 bases, with 8 bases remaining between them. This CDR3 has 14 amino acids. CDR1 is LNHDA and CDR2 is SQIVND in the germline V gene (reference sequence). The CDR3: CASSQGTSGNTIYF. CDR3 DNA: TGTGCCAGTAGTCAGGGCACCTCTGGAAACACCATATATTTT.

This clone was found once. For the CDR3, the DNA is TGTGCCAGCAGCTTACTCCTGGGGGGAGTTTCCTACGAGCAGTACTTC. Translating it yields CASSLLLGGVSYEQYF. V gene TRBV7-2 combines with J gene TRBJ2-7; possible D gene TRBD2, 6 bases. This CDR3 contains 16 residues. V gave up 2 bases and J gave up 1 base, with 15 bases separating them. Germline loops: CDR1 SGHTA, CDR2 FQGNSA.

The J gene is TRBJ2-5, the V gene TRBV7-8, with D perhaps matching TRBD2 (6 bases). This CDR3 comprises 16 residues. The V end lost 5 bases, the J end lost 4 bases, and 20 bases lay between the germline ends. The germline V gene has CDR1 SGHVS and CDR2 FQNEAQ. CDR3 sequence (DNA): TGTGCCAGCAGCCTAAACCCGAACCAGGGAGGAGAGACCCAGTACTTC. Translating gives CASSLNPNQGGETQYF.

In its sample, this clone was seen once. The chain recombines TRBV15 with TRBJ2-1; D not certain. Germline loops: CDR1 LNHNV, CDR2 YYDKDF (reference sequence). The ends were cut back, 0 bases at V and 6 bases at J, with 15 bases in the middle. The CDR3 runs to 16 residues. This CDR3 reads CATSRDRSRQGNEQFF. As DNA, the CDR3 is TGTGCCACCAGCAGAGATCGGAGCAGACAAGGCAATGAGCAGTTCTTC.

The sample holds one count of this clone. The chain uses TRBV9 and TRBJ2-1; TRBD1 agrees at 10 bases. V lost 3 bases and J lost 5; bases outside the gene matches: 5. This CDR3 is built from 15 residues. Germline lookup yields CDR1 SGDLS and CDR2 YYNGEE. The CDR3 loop is CASSARQGANNEQFF. The CDR3 nucleotides read TGTGCCAGCAGCGCTAGACAGGGGGCGAACAATGAGCAGTTCTTC.

The J gene is TRBJ2-1, the V gene TRBV28, with D maybe TRBD1 (5 bases). V dropped 8 bases and J dropped 4 bases, with 9 bases sitting between them. Germline V gene lookup returns CDR1 MDHEN and CDR2 SYDVKM. The CDR3 has 12 residues. The CDR3, as DNA: TGTGCCAGCTCCCCAGGGTACAATGAGCAGTTCTTC. This encodes CASSPGYNEQFF.